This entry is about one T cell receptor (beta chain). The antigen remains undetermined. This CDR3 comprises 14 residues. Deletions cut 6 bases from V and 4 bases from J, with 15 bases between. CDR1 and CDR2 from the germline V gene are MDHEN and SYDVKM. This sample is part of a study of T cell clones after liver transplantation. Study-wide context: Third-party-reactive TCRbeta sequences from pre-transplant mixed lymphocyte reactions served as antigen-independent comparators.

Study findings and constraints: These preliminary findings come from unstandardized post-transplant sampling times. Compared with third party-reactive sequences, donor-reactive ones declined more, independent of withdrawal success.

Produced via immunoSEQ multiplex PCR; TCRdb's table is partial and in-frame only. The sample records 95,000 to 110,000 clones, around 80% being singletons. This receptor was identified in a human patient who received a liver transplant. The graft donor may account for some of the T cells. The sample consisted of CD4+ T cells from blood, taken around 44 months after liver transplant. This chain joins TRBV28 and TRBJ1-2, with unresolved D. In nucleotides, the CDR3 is TGTGCCAGCAGGCTGTCCTTTTTGGGCTATGGCTACACCTTC. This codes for CASRLSFLGYGYTF.